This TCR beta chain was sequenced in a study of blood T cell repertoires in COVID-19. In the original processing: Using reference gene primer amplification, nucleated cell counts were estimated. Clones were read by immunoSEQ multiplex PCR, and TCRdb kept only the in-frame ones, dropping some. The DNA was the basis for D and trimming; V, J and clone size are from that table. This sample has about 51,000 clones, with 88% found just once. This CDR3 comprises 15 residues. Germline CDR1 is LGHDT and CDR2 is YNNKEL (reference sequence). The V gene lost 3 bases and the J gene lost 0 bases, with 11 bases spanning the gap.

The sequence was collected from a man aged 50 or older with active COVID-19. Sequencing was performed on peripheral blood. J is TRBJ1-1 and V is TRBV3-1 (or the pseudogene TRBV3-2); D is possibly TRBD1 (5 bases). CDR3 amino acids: CASSQGSRVNTEAFF. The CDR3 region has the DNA TGTGCCAGCAGCCAGGGGTCCAGGGTGAACACTGAAGCTTTCTTT.